These T cell receptor beta chains were read from a single sample in a study of blood T cell repertoires in COVID-19. Sequencing was performed with immunoSEQ multiplex PCR; in TCRdb, only in-frame clones are kept and a portion is missing. The sample lists tens of thousands of clones, 90% occurring once. The sequencing input was peripheral blood. The receptors shown here come from a woman aged 45-59 years in a cohort sampled during active COVID-19. Each CDR3 is given with its conserved first and last residue. The D gene is left open where the match is weak. Rows give clone size only sometimes, using once, few, many, or a class for an expanded clone.

v_gene: TRBV6-5; d_gene: TRBD1; j_gene: TRBJ2-1; abundance: .; CDR3aa: CASTKGYDRGFF; CDR3nt: TGTGCCAGCACCAAGGGATATGACAGGGGGTTCTTC
v_gene: TRBV30; d_gene: .; j_gene: TRBJ1-6; abundance: .; CDR3aa: CAWSVDTWEESLHF; CDR3nt: TGTGCCTGGAGTGTTGACACATGGGAGGAATCCCTCCACTTT
v_gene: TRBV24-1; d_gene: .; j_gene: TRBJ2-2; abundance: few; CDR3aa: CATSDLGGGLNTGELFF; CDR3nt: TGTGCCACCAGTGATTTGGGGGGAGGCCTGAACACCGGGGAGCTGTTTTTT
v_gene: TRBV28; d_gene: .; j_gene: TRBJ1-1; abundance: .; CDR3aa: CASSSPGVPNGAFF; CDR3nt: TGTGCCAGCAGTTCCCCCGGAGTCCCCAATGGGGCTTTCTTT
v_gene: TRBV5-1; d_gene: TRBD1; j_gene: TRBJ1-2; abundance: .; CDR3aa: CASRRDRGEYGYTF; CDR3nt: TGCGCCAGCAGAAGGGACAGGGGGGAATATGGCTACACCTTC
v_gene: TRBV30; d_gene: TRBD2; j_gene: TRBJ2-1; abundance: .; CDR3aa: CAWRRTSGYNEQFF; CDR3nt: TGTGCCTGGAGAAGGACTAGCGGCTACAATGAGCAGTTCTTC
v_gene: TRBV15; d_gene: TRBD1; j_gene: TRBJ1-6; abundance: .; CDR3aa: CATSRDRGQGGSPLHF; CDR3nt: TGTGCCACCAGCAGAGATCGGGGGCAGGGGGGTTCACCCCTCCACTTT
v_gene: TRBV19; d_gene: TRBD1; j_gene: TRBJ1-3; abundance: .; CDR3aa: CASAGTGNTGNTIYF; CDR3nt: TGTGCCAGTGCCGGGACAGGGAATACAGGAAACACCATATATTTT
v_gene: TRBV7-2; d_gene: .; j_gene: TRBJ2-3; abundance: .; CDR3aa: CASRQVRTDTQYF; CDR3nt: TGTGCCAGCAGGCAAGTACGGACAGATACGCAGTATTTT
v_gene: TRBV5-4; d_gene: .; j_gene: TRBJ1-1; abundance: .; CDR3aa: CASSRDTEAFF; CDR3nt: TGTGCCAGCAGCCGCGACACTGAAGCTTTCTTT
v_gene: TRBV2; d_gene: TRBD2; j_gene: TRBJ2-4; abundance: .; CDR3aa: CASSEGLAGGLFLAKNIQYF; CDR3nt: TGTGCCAGCAGTGAGGGGCTAGCGGGAGGTCTTTTTCTAGCCAAAAACATTCAGTACTTC
v_gene: TRBV27; d_gene: .; j_gene: TRBJ2-1; abundance: once; CDR3aa: CASSFSLIGYNEQFF; CDR3nt: TGTGCCAGCAGTTTCAGTCTAATCGGGTACAATGAGCAGTTCTTC
v_gene: TRBV6-6; d_gene: TRBD2; j_gene: TRBJ2-1; abundance: .; CDR3aa: CASTLPVAGGREQFF; CDR3nt: TGTGCCAGCACCCTCCCCGTCGCGGGAGGCAGGGAGCAGTTCTTC
v_gene: TRBV6-2/TRBV6-3; d_gene: TRBD2; j_gene: TRBJ2-1; abundance: .; CDR3aa: CASSLTSGRGDEQFF; CDR3nt: TGTGCCAGCAGCCTCACTAGCGGGAGGGGCGATGAGCAGTTCTTC
v_gene: TRBV18; d_gene: .; j_gene: TRBJ2-1; abundance: .; CDR3aa: CASSPRQGGVPYNEQFF; CDR3nt: TGTGCCAGCTCACCACGGCAGGGAGGTGTCCCATACAATGAGCAGTTCTTC
v_gene: TRBV7-9; d_gene: TRBD1; j_gene: TRBJ1-4; abundance: .; CDR3aa: CASSSTGTGNEKLFF; CDR3nt: TGTGCCAGCAGCTCGACCGGGACAGGAAATGAAAAACTGTTTTTT
v_gene: TRBV7-2; d_gene: .; j_gene: TRBJ1-2; abundance: .; CDR3aa: CASSLEGGAYYGYTF; CDR3nt: TGTGCCAGCAGCTTGGAGGGGGGGGCCTACTATGGCTACACCTTC
v_gene: TRBV10-3; d_gene: TRBD1; j_gene: TRBJ1-2; abundance: .; CDR3aa: CAISVSQGANGYTF; CDR3nt: TGTGCCATCAGTGTATCGCAGGGGGCAAATGGCTACACCTTC
v_gene: TRBV18; d_gene: TRBD1; j_gene: TRBJ1-2; abundance: .; CDR3aa: CASSPSWDRANYGYTF; CDR3nt: TGTGCCAGCTCACCATCGTGGGACAGGGCTAACTATGGCTACACCTTC
v_gene: TRBV9; d_gene: TRBD1; j_gene: TRBJ1-2; abundance: once; CDR3aa: CASSVDRGHGYTF; CDR3nt: TGTGCCAGCAGCGTAGACAGGGGACATGGCTACACCTTC
v_gene: TRBV4-1; d_gene: TRBD2; j_gene: TRBJ2-1; abundance: .; CDR3aa: CASSLSGTSGRNEQFF; CDR3nt: TGCGCCAGCAGCTTGAGTGGGACTAGCGGGAGAAATGAGCAGTTCTTC
v_gene: TRBV12-3/TRBV12-4; d_gene: TRBD2; j_gene: TRBJ2-5; abundance: once; CDR3aa: CASSSLAEETQYF; CDR3nt: TGTGCCAGCAGTTCCCTAGCGGAAGAGACCCAGTACTTC
v_gene: TRBV28; d_gene: .; j_gene: TRBJ2-7; abundance: .; CDR3aa: CASSLTRFADEQYF; CDR3nt: TGTGCCAGCAGCTTGACTAGGTTCGCGGACGAGCAGTACTTC
v_gene: TRBV28; d_gene: .; j_gene: TRBJ2-5; abundance: .; CDR3aa: CASSWSLQETQYF; CDR3nt: TGTGCCAGCAGTTGGAGCCTACAAGAGACCCAGTACTTC
v_gene: TRBV28; d_gene: .; j_gene: TRBJ1-4; abundance: .; CDR3aa: CASSSPVTGGMATNEKLFF; CDR3nt: TGTGCCAGCAGTTCCCCAGTAACGGGGGGTATGGCAACTAATGAAAAACTGTTTTTT
v_gene: TRBV11-2; d_gene: TRBD1; j_gene: TRBJ2-7; abundance: once; CDR3aa: CASSARDRPYEQYF; CDR3nt: TGTGCCAGCAGCGCCCGGGACAGACCCTACGAGCAGTACTTC
v_gene: TRBV10-2; d_gene: .; j_gene: TRBJ2-7; abundance: .; CDR3aa: CASRGGDYEQYF; CDR3nt: TGCGCCTCCAGAGGAGGGGACTACGAGCAGTACTTC
v_gene: TRBV19; d_gene: TRBD1; j_gene: TRBJ1-1; abundance: .; CDR3aa: CASTFRGNTEAFF; CDR3nt: TGTGCCAGTACCTTCAGGGGGAATACTGAAGCTTTCTTT
v_gene: TRBV10-1; d_gene: .; j_gene: TRBJ2-2; abundance: .; CDR3aa: CASTPSNTGELFF; CDR3nt: TGCGCCAGCACCCCTTCTAACACCGGGGAGCTGTTTTTT
v_gene: TRBV12-3/TRBV12-4; d_gene: .; j_gene: TRBJ1-2; abundance: once; CDR3aa: CAISWEGLYGYTF; CDR3nt: TGTGCCATCTCTTGGGAGGGCCTCTATGGCTACACCTTC
v_gene: TRBV7-6; d_gene: .; j_gene: TRBJ2-2; abundance: .; CDR3aa: CASSPGLPVPGELFF; CDR3nt: TGTGCCAGCAGCCCGGGACTCCCTGTCCCCGGGGAGCTGTTTTTT
v_gene: TRBV30; d_gene: TRBD1; j_gene: TRBJ1-5; abundance: .; CDR3aa: CAWSGTGGLQPQHF; CDR3nt: TGTGCCTGGAGTGGGACAGGGGGTCTTCAGCCCCAGCATTTT
v_gene: TRBV27; d_gene: .; j_gene: TRBJ1-2; abundance: .; CDR3aa: CASSPKGLGDGYTF; CDR3nt: TGTGCCAGCAGCCCAAAGGGGCTTGGAGATGGCTACACCTTC
v_gene: TRBV18; d_gene: TRBD1; j_gene: TRBJ2-5; abundance: once; CDR3aa: CASSPVPGQQETQYF; CDR3nt: TGTGCCAGCTCACCTGTTCCGGGACAGCAAGAGACCCAGTACTTC
v_gene: TRBV11-1; d_gene: .; j_gene: TRBJ1-4; abundance: .; CDR3aa: CASSPRRFGEKLFF; CDR3nt: TGTGCCAGCAGCCCCAGGAGGTTTGGTGAAAAACTGTTTTTT
v_gene: TRBV7-2; d_gene: TRBD1; j_gene: TRBJ1-2; abundance: once; CDR3aa: CASSPQGAGGYTF; CDR3nt: TGTGCCAGCAGCCCACAGGGGGCTGGCGGCTACACCTTC
v_gene: TRBV15; d_gene: .; j_gene: TRBJ2-7; abundance: .; CDR3aa: CATSRDGGGRHYEQYF; CDR3nt: TGTGCCACCAGCAGAGATGGAGGCGGCAGACACTACGAGCAGTACTTC
v_gene: TRBV5-4; d_gene: .; j_gene: TRBJ2-5; abundance: .; CDR3aa: CASSLRLRGETQYF; CDR3nt: TGTGCCAGCAGCTTGAGGCTTCGGGGGGAGACCCAGTACTTC
v_gene: TRBV3-1/TRBV3-2; d_gene: .; j_gene: TRBJ1-2; abundance: .; CDR3aa: CASSPEGGTSNYGYTF; CDR3nt: TGTGCCAGCAGCCCAGAGGGAGGGACCTCTAACTATGGCTACACCTTC
v_gene: TRBV28; d_gene: TRBD2; j_gene: TRBJ2-5; abundance: .; CDR3aa: CASSTRLAGTHTQYF; CDR3nt: TGTGCCAGCAGTACCAGACTAGCGGGGACACATACCCAGTACTTC
v_gene: TRBV19; d_gene: TRBD2; j_gene: TRBJ2-7; abundance: .; CDR3aa: CASTRGNEQYF; CDR3nt: TGTGCCAGTACGCGGGGGAACGAGCAGTACTTC
v_gene: TRBV19; d_gene: .; j_gene: TRBJ2-5; abundance: .; CDR3aa: CASSMTRLLPSETQYF; CDR3nt: TGTGCCAGTAGTATGACAAGGTTACTCCCTTCGGAGACCCAGTACTTC
v_gene: TRBV7-9; d_gene: TRBD1; j_gene: TRBJ1-6; abundance: .; CDR3aa: CASSFYRGLASPLHF; CDR3nt: TGTGCCAGCAGCTTTTACAGGGGCCTCGCGTCACCCCTCCACTTT
v_gene: TRBV6-5; d_gene: TRBD2; j_gene: TRBJ2-1; abundance: .; CDR3aa: CASSAGTSGYNEQFF; CDR3nt: TGTGCCAGCAGCGCCGGGACTAGCGGGTACAATGAGCAGTTCTTC
v_gene: TRBV6-4; d_gene: TRBD2; j_gene: TRBJ2-7; abundance: .; CDR3aa: CASSVERGSYEQYF; CDR3nt: TGTGCCAGCAGTGTGGAGCGGGGTTCCTACGAGCAGTACTTC
v_gene: TRBV18; d_gene: TRBD2; j_gene: TRBJ2-1; abundance: once; CDR3aa: CASSPRVSGSDSDYNEQFF; CDR3nt: TGTGCCAGCTCACCCCGAGTTAGCGGGAGTGATTCTGATTACAATGAGCAGTTCTTC
v_gene: TRBV28; d_gene: TRBD1; j_gene: TRBJ1-1; abundance: .; CDR3aa: CASSFIFMGDRANTEAFF; CDR3nt: TGTGCCAGCAGTTTCATTTTCATGGGGGACAGGGCGAACACTGAAGCTTTCTTT
v_gene: TRBV11-2; d_gene: TRBD2; j_gene: TRBJ2-1; abundance: .; CDR3aa: CASSPGTRGIDEQFF; CDR3nt: TGTGCCAGCAGCCCCGGGACTAGGGGGATCGATGAGCAGTTCTTC
v_gene: TRBV7-8; d_gene: .; j_gene: TRBJ2-7; abundance: .; CDR3aa: CASSQELIRGEQYF; CDR3nt: TGTGCCAGCAGCCAGGAGCTAATTAGGGGCGAGCAGTACTTC
v_gene: TRBV28; d_gene: TRBD2; j_gene: TRBJ2-7; abundance: .; CDR3aa: CASTSRTRMKSYEQYF; CDR3nt: TGTGCCAGCACCTCAAGGACTAGAATGAAGTCCTACGAGCAGTACTTC